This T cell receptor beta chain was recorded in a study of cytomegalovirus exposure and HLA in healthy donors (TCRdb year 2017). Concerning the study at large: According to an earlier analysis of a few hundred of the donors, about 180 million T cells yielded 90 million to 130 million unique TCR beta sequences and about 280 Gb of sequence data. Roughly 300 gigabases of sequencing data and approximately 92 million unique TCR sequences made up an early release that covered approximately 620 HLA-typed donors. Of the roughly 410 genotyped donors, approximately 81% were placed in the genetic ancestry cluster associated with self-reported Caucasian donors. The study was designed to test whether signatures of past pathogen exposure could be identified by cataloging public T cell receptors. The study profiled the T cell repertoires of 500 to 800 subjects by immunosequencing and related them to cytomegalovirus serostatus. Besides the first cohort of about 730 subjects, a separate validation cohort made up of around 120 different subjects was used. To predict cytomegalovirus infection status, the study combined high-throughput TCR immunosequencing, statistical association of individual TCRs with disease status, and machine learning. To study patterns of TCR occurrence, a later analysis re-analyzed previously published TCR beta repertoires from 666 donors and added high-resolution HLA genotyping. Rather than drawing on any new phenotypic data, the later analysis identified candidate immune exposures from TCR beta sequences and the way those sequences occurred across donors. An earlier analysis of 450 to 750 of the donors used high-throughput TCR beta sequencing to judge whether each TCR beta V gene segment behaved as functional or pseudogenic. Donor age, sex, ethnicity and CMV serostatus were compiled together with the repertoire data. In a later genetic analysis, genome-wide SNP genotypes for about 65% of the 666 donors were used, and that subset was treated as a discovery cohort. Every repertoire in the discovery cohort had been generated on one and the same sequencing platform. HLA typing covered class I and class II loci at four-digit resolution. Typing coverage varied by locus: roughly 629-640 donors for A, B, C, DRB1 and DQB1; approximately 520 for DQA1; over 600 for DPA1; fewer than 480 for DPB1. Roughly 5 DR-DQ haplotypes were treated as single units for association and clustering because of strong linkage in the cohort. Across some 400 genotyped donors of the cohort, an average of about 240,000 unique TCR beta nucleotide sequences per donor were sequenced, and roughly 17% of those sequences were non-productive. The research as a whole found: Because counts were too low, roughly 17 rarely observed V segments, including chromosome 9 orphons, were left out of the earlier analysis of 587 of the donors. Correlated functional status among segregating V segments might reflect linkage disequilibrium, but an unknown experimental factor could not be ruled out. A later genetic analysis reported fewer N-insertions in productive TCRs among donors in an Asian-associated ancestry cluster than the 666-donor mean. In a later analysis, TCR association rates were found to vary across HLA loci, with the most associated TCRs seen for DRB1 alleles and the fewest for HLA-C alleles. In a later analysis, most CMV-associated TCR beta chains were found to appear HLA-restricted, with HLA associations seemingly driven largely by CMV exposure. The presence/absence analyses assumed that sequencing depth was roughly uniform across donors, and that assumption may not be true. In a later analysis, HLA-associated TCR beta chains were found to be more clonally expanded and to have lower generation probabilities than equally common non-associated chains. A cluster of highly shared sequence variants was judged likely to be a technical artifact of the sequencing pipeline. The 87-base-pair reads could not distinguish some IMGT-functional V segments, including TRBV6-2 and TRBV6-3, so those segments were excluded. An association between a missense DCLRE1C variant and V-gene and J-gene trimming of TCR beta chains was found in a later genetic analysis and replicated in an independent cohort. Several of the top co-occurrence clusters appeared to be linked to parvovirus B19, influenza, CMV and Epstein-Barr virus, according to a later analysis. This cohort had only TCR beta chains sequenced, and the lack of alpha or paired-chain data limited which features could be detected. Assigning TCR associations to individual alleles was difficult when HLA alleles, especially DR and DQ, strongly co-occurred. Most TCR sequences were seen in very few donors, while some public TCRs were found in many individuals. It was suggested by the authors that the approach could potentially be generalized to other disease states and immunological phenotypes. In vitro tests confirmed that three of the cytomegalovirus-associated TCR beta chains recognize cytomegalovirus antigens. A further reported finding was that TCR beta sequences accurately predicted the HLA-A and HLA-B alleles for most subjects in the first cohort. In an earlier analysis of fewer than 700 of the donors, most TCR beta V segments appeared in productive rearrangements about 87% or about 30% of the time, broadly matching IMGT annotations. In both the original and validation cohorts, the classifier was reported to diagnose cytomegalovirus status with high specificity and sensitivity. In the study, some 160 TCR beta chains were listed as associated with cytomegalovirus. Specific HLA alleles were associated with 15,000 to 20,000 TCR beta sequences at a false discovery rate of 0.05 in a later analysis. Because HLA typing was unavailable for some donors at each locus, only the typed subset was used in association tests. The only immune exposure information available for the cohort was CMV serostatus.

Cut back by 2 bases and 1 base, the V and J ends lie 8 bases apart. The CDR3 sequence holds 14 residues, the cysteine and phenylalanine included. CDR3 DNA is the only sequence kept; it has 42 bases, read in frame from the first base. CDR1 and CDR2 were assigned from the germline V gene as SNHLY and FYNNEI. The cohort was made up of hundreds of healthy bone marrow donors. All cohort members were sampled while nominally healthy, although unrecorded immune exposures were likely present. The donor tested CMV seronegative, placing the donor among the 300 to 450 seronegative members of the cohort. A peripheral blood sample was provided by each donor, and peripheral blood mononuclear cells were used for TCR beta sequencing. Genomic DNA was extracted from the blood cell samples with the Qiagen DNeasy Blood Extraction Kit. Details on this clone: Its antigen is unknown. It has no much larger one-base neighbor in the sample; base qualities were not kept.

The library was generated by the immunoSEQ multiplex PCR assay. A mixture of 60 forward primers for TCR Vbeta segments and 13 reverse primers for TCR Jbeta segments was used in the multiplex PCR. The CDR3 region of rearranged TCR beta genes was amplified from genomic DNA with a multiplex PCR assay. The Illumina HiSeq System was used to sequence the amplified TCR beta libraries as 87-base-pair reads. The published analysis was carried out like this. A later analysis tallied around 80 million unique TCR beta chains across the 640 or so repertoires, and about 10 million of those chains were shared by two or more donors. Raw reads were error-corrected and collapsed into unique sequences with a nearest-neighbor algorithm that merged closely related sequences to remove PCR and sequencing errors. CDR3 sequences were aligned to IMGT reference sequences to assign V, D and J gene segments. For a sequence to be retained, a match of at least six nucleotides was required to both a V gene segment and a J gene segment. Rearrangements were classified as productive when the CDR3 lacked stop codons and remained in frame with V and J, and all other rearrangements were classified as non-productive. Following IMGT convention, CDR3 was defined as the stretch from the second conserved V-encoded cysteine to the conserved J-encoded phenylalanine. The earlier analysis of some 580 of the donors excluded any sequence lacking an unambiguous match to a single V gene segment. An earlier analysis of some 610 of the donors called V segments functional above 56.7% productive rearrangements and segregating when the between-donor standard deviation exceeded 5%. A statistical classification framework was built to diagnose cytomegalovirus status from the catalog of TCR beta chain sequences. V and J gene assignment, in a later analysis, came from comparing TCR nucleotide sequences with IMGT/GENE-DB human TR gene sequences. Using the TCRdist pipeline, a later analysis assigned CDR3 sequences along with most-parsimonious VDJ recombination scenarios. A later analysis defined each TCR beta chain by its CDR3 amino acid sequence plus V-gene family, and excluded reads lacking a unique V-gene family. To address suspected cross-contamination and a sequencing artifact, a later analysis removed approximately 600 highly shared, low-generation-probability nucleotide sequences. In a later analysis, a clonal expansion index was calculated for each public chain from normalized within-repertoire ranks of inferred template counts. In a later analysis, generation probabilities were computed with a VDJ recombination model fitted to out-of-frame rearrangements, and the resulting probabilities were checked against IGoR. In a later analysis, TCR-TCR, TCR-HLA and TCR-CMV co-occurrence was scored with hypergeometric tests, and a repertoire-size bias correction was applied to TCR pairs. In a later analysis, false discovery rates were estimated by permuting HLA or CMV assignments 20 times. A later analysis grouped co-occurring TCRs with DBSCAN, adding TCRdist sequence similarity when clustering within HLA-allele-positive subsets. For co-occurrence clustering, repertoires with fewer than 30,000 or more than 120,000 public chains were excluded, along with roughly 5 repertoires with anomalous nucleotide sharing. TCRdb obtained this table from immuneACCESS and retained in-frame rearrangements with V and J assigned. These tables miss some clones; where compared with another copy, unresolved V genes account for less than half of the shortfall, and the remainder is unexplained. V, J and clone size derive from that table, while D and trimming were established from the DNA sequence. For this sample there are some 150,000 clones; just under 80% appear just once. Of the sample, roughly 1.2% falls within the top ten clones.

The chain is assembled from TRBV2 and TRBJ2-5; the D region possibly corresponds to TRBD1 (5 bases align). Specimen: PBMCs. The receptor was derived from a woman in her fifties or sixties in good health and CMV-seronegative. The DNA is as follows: TGTGCCAGCAGTGAACAGGGCGTCCAAGAGACCCAGTACTTC. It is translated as CASSEQGVQETQYF.